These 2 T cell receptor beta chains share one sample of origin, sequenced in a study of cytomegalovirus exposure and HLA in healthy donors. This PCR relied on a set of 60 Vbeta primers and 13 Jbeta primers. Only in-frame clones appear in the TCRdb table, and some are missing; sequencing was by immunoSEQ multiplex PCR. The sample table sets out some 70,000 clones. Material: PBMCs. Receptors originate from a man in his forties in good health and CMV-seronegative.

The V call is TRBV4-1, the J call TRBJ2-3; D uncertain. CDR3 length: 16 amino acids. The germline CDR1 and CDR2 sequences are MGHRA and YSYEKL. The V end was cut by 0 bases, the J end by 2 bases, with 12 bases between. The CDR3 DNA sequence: TGCGCCAGCAGCCAAGATCACAGCCACCTCACAGATACGCAGTATTTT. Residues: CASSQDHSHLTDTQYF.

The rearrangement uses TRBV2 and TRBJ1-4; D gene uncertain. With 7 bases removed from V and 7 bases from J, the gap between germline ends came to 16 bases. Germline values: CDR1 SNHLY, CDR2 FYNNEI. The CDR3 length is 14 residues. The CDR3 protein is CASNTGREGEKLFF. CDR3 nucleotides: TGTGCCAGCAATACGGGAAGGGAAGGTGAAAAACTGTTTTTT.